A single sample gave rise to the 13 T cell receptor beta chains below, sequenced in a study of CD8+ T cells in alopecia areata. Once RNA had been extracted, it was reverse transcribed into cDNA to act as the sequencing template. This table comes from immunoSEQ multiplex PCR, and its TCRdb copy is limited to in-frame clones, with some not included. The sample has hundreds of thousands of clones, about two thirds seen once. The specimen was CD4+ T cells sorted from blood, collected at week 0. These receptors all stem from a human donor with alopecia areata.

The chain carries TRBV29-1 and TRBJ1-1; D might be TRBD1 (6 bases). The germline gives CDR1 SQVTM, CDR2 ANQGSEA. The CDR3 is 13 residues long. CDR3 sequence: CNARGAKNTEAFF. CDR3 sequence (DNA): TGCAACGCTAGGGGGGCGAAGAACACTGAAGCTTTCTTT.

This chain connects TRBV27 to TRBJ2-6; D might be TRBD1 (5 bases). The CDR3 is 19 amino acids. Germline assignment: CDR1 MNHEY and CDR2 SMNVEV (reference sequence). Trimming removed 5 bases from V and 2 bases from J, with 22 bases in between. DNA of the CDR3: TGTGCCAGCAGTCCGCTTCTTATCCCAGGGTCGGCTGGGGCCAACGTCCTGACTTTC. Amino acid sequence: CASSPLLIPGSAGANVLTF.

J is TRBJ2-1 and V is TRBV6-1; 8 bases line up with TRBD2. The CDR3 extends over 16 amino acids. The germline V gene has CDR1 MNHNS and CDR2 SASEGT. V shed 1 base and J 4 bases; nucleotides not matched to a gene: 6. The CDR3 sequence: CASSEGGGGRYNEQFF. CDR3 nucleotides: TGTGCCAGCAGTGAAGGTGGCGGGGGGAGATACAATGAGCAGTTCTTC.

The genes are TRBV4-1 and TRBJ1-6, with TRBD1 matching 8 bases. The V segment lost 4 bases and the J segment 10 bases; nucleotides outside the gene matches: 9. The CDR3 is 15 amino acids. Germline loops: CDR1 MGHRA, CDR2 YSYEKL. CDR3 bases: TGCGCCAGCAGCCGAGCGACAGGGGTTGTATCACCCCTCCACTTT. Amino acid sequence: CASSRATGVVSPLHF.

The chain combines TRBV30 with TRBJ2-5; the D is unclear. There are 14 residues in the CDR3. V lost 2 bases and J 3 bases, leaving 13 bases between the germline ends. Germline CDR1 and CDR2: GTSNPN and SVGIG (reference sequence). The CDR3 spells CAWSPLSGKETQYF. CDR3 bases: TGTGCCTGGAGTCCCCTGTCCGGAAAAGAGACCCAGTACTTC.

The rearrangement links TRBV29-1 to TRBJ2-5; D is uncertain. The tail of the sequence fits TRBJ2-7 better, so the J call may be wrong. This CDR3 has 14 amino acids. Per the germline V gene, CDR1 is SQVTM and CDR2 is ANQGSEA. This CDR3 is CSVTWARARNEQYF. The DNA of the CDR3 is TGCAGCGTTACCTGGGCCCGGGCGAGGAACGAGCAGTACTTC.

The rearrangement links TRBV19 to TRBJ2-1; TRBD1 is a possible D gene (5 bases). Trimming removed 4 bases from V and 8 bases from J, with 12 bases in between. CDR1 and CDR2 from the germline V gene are LNHDA and SQIVND (reference sequence). The CDR3 spans 13 residues. The CDR3 region has the DNA TGTGCCAGTAGTAAATCAGGGTGGGATGAGCAGTTCTTC. Encoded protein: CASSKSGWDEQFF. The entire variable domain, with the rest obtained from reference TRBV19 and TRBJ2-1, is as follows: DGGITQSPKYLFRKEGQNVTLSCEQNLNHDAMYWYRQDPGQGLRLIYYSQIVNDFQKGDIAEGYSVSREKKESFPLTVTSAQKNPTAFYLCASSKSGWDEQFFGPGTRLTVL.

The chain joins TRBV7-3 to TRBJ2-5; weak D call: TRBD1 (6 bases). The germline V gene encodes CDR1 SGHTA and CDR2 FQGTGA. Trimming cost V 2 bases and J 4 bases, with 11 bases left between them. CDR3 length equals 14 residues. This chain's CDR3 is CASSLGGPGETQYF. As DNA, the CDR3 is TGTGCCAGCAGCTTAGGGGGCCCGGGAGAGACCCAGTACTTC.

This clone was seen more than once but under ten times. V is TRBV29-1 and J is TRBJ2-3; D might be TRBD1 (6 bases). The germline CDR1 and CDR2 sequences are SQVTM and ANQGSEA. V was clipped by 1 base and J by 0 bases, with 14 bases between them. CDR3 size: 16 residues. CDR3 coding DNA: TGCAGCGTTGAAGCCCCAGGGGTCCTTAGCACAGATACGCAGTATTTT. Residues: CSVEAPGVLSTDTQYF.

The chain has TRBV25-1 and TRBJ1-2; D is unclear. CDR3 length: 12 residues. V gave up 3 bases and J gave up 4 bases, with 6 bases separating them. Germline loops: CDR1 MGHDK, CDR2 SYGVNS. Written as DNA, the CDR3 is TGTGCCAGCAGTGACGGCGGCTATGGCTACACCTTC. It specifies CASSDGGYGYTF.

The V gene is TRBV9, the J gene TRBJ1-4, with 10 positions matching TRBD1. There are 14 residues in the CDR3. V trimming: 3 bases; J trimming: 8 bases; junction bases outside the gene matches: 4. Germline V gene data show CDR1 as SGDLS and CDR2 as YYNGEE. The CDR3 DNA reads TGTGCCAGCAGCGCAACGGGACAGGGGGAAAAACTGTTTTTT. Amino acids: CASSATGQGEKLFF.

The CDR3 DNA is TGCAGCGCCAAACAGGGGTCGAGCTCCTACAATGAGCAGTTCTTC. This sequence encodes CSAKQGSSSYNEQFF. The chain combines TRBV29-1 with TRBJ2-1; 7 nucleotides align to TRBD1. Germline V CDR1 and CDR2: SQVTM, ANQGSEA. The CDR3 contains 15 residues. J was trimmed by 0 bases and V by 7 bases; bases with no gene match: 9.

In regard to this clone: The same CDR3 arises from other DNA sequences in this sample as well. V and J are TRBV7-9 and TRBJ1-2, with 10 positions matching TRBD1. The CDR3 contains 15 residues. V dropped 0 bases and J dropped 5; count of bases not matched to a gene: 3. The V gene's germline CDR1 is SEHNR and CDR2 FQNEAQ (reference sequence). CDR3 region: CASSLAGQGVYGYTF. The CDR3 DNA sequence: TGTGCCAGCAGCTTAGCCGGACAGGGGGTTTATGGCTACACCTTC.